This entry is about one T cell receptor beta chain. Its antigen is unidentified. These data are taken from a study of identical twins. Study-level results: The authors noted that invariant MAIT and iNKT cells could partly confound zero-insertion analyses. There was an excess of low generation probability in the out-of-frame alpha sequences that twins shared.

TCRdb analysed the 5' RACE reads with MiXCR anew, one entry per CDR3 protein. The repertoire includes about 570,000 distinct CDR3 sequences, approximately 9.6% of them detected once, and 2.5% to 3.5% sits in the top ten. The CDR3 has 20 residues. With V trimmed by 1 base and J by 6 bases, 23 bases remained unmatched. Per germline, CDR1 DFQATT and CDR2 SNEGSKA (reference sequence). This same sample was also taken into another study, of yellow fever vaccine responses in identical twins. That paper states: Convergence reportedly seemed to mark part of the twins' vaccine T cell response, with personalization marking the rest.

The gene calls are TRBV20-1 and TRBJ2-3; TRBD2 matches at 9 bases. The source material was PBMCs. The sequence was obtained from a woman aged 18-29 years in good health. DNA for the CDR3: TGCAGTGCTAGAGGGTTAAGGACTAGCGATCTCCTCCCCCTTGGGGATACGCAGTATTTT. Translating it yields CSARGLRTSDLLPLGDTQYF.